Below are 26 T cell receptor beta chains sequenced from a single sample in a study of T cell repertoires in cytomegalovirus infection. One entry per CDR3 protein results from TCRdb running MiXCR on the reads. The top ten clones hold more than 5.5% of a sample with hundreds of thousands of distinct CDR3 sequences, around 6.6% of them seen once. Sequences were obtained from PBMCs. Receptors were obtained from a human donor in good health (CMV status not recorded). Some clones in this sample may be carry-over from other donors' samples.

The chain combines TRBV20-1 with TRBJ1-5; 7 positions agree with TRBD1. Losses at the gene ends were 3 bases for V and 6 bases for J; bases not matched to a gene: 8. The CDR3 extends over 14 amino acids. Germline CDR1 DFQATT, CDR2 SNEGSKA (reference sequence). CDR3 sequence: CSASLRQGGQPQHF. In nucleotides, the CDR3 is TGCAGTGCTAGTCTAAGACAGGGAGGTCAGCCCCAGCATTTT.

This clonotype was found many times. This rearrangement joins TRBV18 to TRBJ2-5, with TRBD2 matching over 9 bases. The trim removed 3 bases at V and 1 base at J, leaving 6 bases unmatched. The CDR3 has 16 amino acids. CDR1 KGHSH and CDR2 LQKENI come from the germline V gene. The CDR3 DNA is TGTGCCAGCTCACCCGTTACTAGCGGGTTCCAAGAGACCCAGTACTTC. As protein: CASSPVTSGFQETQYF.

This clonotype was observed at least ten times. The rearrangement links TRBV7-2 to TRBJ1-5; D remains ambiguous. CDR3 size: 12 residues. Trimming removed 5 bases from V and 3 bases from J, with 5 bases in between. The germline gives CDR1 SGHTA, CDR2 FQGNSA. Written as DNA, the CDR3 is TGTGCCAGCAGCCAACTCAATCAGCCCCAGCATTTT. It encodes CASSQLNQPQHF.

This clonotype occurred a few times. V is TRBV20-1 and J is TRBJ1-5; D is ambiguous. Trimming shortened V by 6 bases and J by 7 bases, and 16 bases separated the two germline ends. The CDR3 sequence is 13 residues long. Germline V gene lookup returns CDR1 DFQATT and CDR2 SNEGSKA (reference sequence). CDR3 DNA sequence: TGCAGTGCGCCAGGCGGGGTCGGGCAGCCCCAGCATTTT. Translated: CSAPGGVGQPQHF.

This clonotype was recorded many times. The V gene is TRBV29-1, the J gene TRBJ1-2, with D tentatively TRBD1 (5 bases). CDR1 is SQVTM, CDR2 ANQGSEA, per germline. V was cut by 2 bases and J by 1 base, with 14 bases left in between. This CDR3 comprises 15 residues. This CDR3 reads CSVERRGRHNYGYTF. The CDR3 DNA reads TGCAGCGTTGAAAGGAGGGGACGACATAACTATGGCTACACCTTC.

This clonotype was detected many times. The chain combines TRBV7-2 with TRBJ1-1; no reliable D call. The CDR3 is 15 amino acids. Germline CDR1 is SGHTA and CDR2 is FQGNSA. Trimming cost V 1 base and J 0 bases, with 9 bases left between them. The CDR3: CASSLDGDMNTEAFF. The DNA of the CDR3 is TGTGCCAGCAGCTTAGACGGGGATATGAACACTGAAGCTTTCTTT.

To note about this clonotype: Just one base apart from a much larger clone, this may be a read error. The rearrangement joins TRBV29-1 to TRBJ2-7; 11 bases map to TRBD2. The germline V gene has CDR1 SQVTM and CDR2 ANQGSEA. This CDR3 spans 14 amino acids. The CDR3 DNA is TGCAGCAGCGTCCTAGCGGGGGGTGCCTACGAGCAGTGCTTC. It is translated as CSSVLAGGAYEQCF.

This clonotype was counted at least ten times. The chain is built from TRBV29-1 and TRBJ1-5; the D is unclear. CDR1 and CDR2 (germline): SQVTM, ANQGSEA. The CDR3 is 12 amino acids. V dropped 5 bases and J dropped 0 bases, with 5 bases sitting between them. DNA for the CDR3: TGCAGCGTTAGAAATAGCAATCAGCCCCAGCATTTT. Translated: CSVRNSNQPQHF.

There are many counts of this clonotype. The chain links TRBV5-6 to TRBJ1-2; 8 bases line up with TRBD1. The V and J ends lost 3 bases and 8 bases, in that order; junction bases with no gene match: 12. This CDR3 has 15 amino acids. The germline gives CDR1 SGHDT, CDR2 YYEEEE. The CDR3 loop reads CASSSTGQGLGGYTF. In DNA form, the CDR3 reads TGTGCCAGCAGCTCCACTGGACAGGGTTTAGGCGGCTACACCTTC.

This clonotype came up many times. The chain employs TRBV7-6 and TRBJ2-5; no clear D gene. V was shortened by 2 bases and J by 2 bases, with 6 bases between the two germline ends. Per the germline V gene, CDR1 is SGHVS and CDR2 is FNYEAQ. This CDR3 is 13 amino acids long. CDR3 DNA sequence: TGTGCCAGCAGCTTACCCTTACAAGAGACCCAGTACTTC. This sequence encodes CASSLPLQETQYF.

This clonotype was seen repeatedly, ten times or more. The chain combines TRBV6-2 or TRBV6-3 with TRBJ2-2, with D possibly called TRBD1 or TRBD2 (5 bases each). The CDR3 contains 17 residues. V shed 2 bases and J shed 5 bases, with 18 bases lying between them. CDR1 is MNHEY and CDR2 is SVGEGT in the germline V gene. DNA for the CDR3: TGTGCCAGCAGTTACGTGTGGGGACGTCCGGGAACCGGGGAGCTGTTTTTT. This codes for CASSYVWGRPGTGELFF.

In this sample, this clonotype turned up many times. This sequence joins TRBV7-9 and TRBJ1-2, with D unresolved. The germline V gene has CDR1 SEHNR and CDR2 FQNEAQ (reference sequence). This CDR3 is built from 14 residues. Trimming left V 5 bases short and J 8 bases short, with 18 bases between. The CDR3 is CASSLAGIKSGYTF. The CDR3 nucleotides are TGTGCCAGCAGCCTCGCCGGGATCAAGTCCGGCTACACCTTC. Based on the CDR3 plus reference TRBV7-9 and TRBJ1-2, the full variable domain is DTGVSQNPRHKITKRGQNVTFRCDPISEHNRLYWYRQTLGQGPEFLTYFQNEAQLEKSRLLSDRFSAERPKGSFSTLEIQRTEQGDSAMYLCASSLAGIKSGYTFGSGTRLTVV.

This sequence joins TRBV10-3 and TRBJ2-5; either TRBD1 or TRBD2 may fit D (7 bases each). This CDR3 has 14 residues. CDR1 and CDR2 (germline): ENHRY, SYGVKD. The germline V and J ends were trimmed by 3 bases and 4 bases, with 12 bases remaining between them. CDR3 residues: CAISDARGGETQYF. The DNA of the CDR3 is TGTGCCATCAGTGATGCCAGGGGGGGAGAGACCCAGTACTTC.

This clonotype was seen many times. The rearrangement uses TRBV7-2 and TRBJ2-1; 7 positions agree with TRBD1. CDR1 and CDR2 from the germline V gene are SGHTA and FQGNSA. This CDR3 has 15 amino acids. The trim removed 1 base at V and 5 bases at J, leaving 5 bases unmatched. In nucleotides, the CDR3 is TGTGCCAGCAGCTTAGTACAGGGGCTCAACAATGAGCAGTTCTTC. Translated: CASSLVQGLNNEQFF. Supplemented by reference TRBV7-2 and TRBJ2-1, the full variable domain reads GAGVSQSPSNKVTEKGKDVELRCDPISGHTALYWYRQSLGQGLEFLIYFQGNSAPDKSGLPSDRFSAERTGGSVSTLTIQRTQQEDSAVYLCASSLVQGLNNEQFFGPGTRLTVL.

This clonotype was detected many times. The rearrangement joins TRBV7-2 to TRBJ2-3; 7 positions match TRBD2. This CDR3 comprises 15 residues. The V and J ends lost 3 bases and 1 base, in that order; junction bases with no gene match: 4. Per the germline V gene, CDR1 is SGHTA and CDR2 is FQGNSA. The CDR3 spells CASSLMAGGTDTQYF. The CDR3 coding sequence is TGTGCCAGCAGCTTGATGGCGGGGGGCACAGATACGCAGTATTTT. Full variable domain (remainder filled in from reference TRBV7-2 and TRBJ2-3): GAGVSQSPSNKVTEKGKDVELRCDPISGHTALYWYRQSLGQGLEFLIYFQGNSAPDKSGLPSDRFSAERTGGSVSTLTIQRTQQEDSAVYLCASSLMAGGTDTQYFGPGTRLTVL.

A few counts support this clonotype. The chain combines TRBV7-9 with TRBJ2-4; maybe TRBD2 (6 bases). V gave up 2 bases and J gave up 8 bases, with 7 bases separating them. The CDR3 contains 12 residues. Germline CDR1 is SEHNR and CDR2 is FQNEAQ (reference sequence). In DNA form, the CDR3 reads TGTGCCAGCAGCTTACGCGGGGACATTCAGTACTTC. It is translated as CASSLRGDIQYF.

The rearrangement uses TRBV13 and TRBJ2-7; perhaps TRBD1 as D (6 bases). The CDR3 spans 14 residues. Germline-derived CDR1 and CDR2 are PRHDT and FYEKMQ (reference sequence). Trimming removed 4 bases at V and 0 bases at J, with 10 bases between. CDR3 region: CASSSQGTSYEQYF. The CDR3 DNA reads TGTGCCAGCAGCTCACAGGGAACCTCCTACGAGCAGTACTTC.

This clonotype was counted only a few times. The genes are TRBV4-1 and TRBJ2-7; tentatively, D is TRBD1 (5 bases). The V end was cut by 0 bases, the J end by 0 bases, with 9 bases between. The CDR3 is made up of 15 amino acids. Germline V CDR1 and CDR2: MGHRA, YSYEKL. The CDR3 DNA reads TGCGCCAGCAGCCAAGATAGGGGAAGCTCCTACGAGCAGTACTTC. Residues: CASSQDRGSSYEQYF.

This clonotype has a count of ten or more. The chain uses TRBV7-2 and TRBJ2-3; 11 bases are shared with TRBD2. The CDR3 length is 15 residues. The trim removed 9 bases at V and 4 bases at J, leaving 9 bases unmatched. From germline, CDR1 is SGHTA and CDR2 FQGNSA. CDR3 bases: TGTGCCAGTTCAGAAGGGACTAGCGGACCAGATACGCAGTATTTT. It yields the protein CASSEGTSGPDTQYF.

The rearrangement links TRBV3-1 to TRBJ2-2; 7 bases line up with TRBD2. CDR3 size: 15 residues. With V trimmed by 3 bases and J by 3 bases, 4 bases remained unmatched. In germline, CDR1 is LGHDT, CDR2 YNNKEL (reference sequence). CDR3 in amino acids: CASSQRGSHTGELFF. The CDR3, as DNA: TGTGCCAGCAGCCAGCGGGGGTCGCACACCGGGGAGCTGTTTTTT.

This clonotype was counted only a few times. The chain has TRBV29-1 and TRBJ1-2; D is possibly TRBD1 (5 bases). The CDR3 is made up of 11 amino acids. The ends were cut back, 0 bases at V and 11 bases at J, with 10 bases in the middle. CDR1 and CDR2 from the germline V gene are SQVTM and ANQGSEA. The CDR3 loop is CSVEDSRGYTF. The CDR3 DNA is TGCAGCGTTGAAGATTCGAGGGGTTACACCTTC. Together with reference TRBV29-1 and TRBJ1-2, the CDR3 gives the full variable domain: SAVISQKPSRDICQRGTSLTIQCQVDSQVTMMFWYRQQPGQSLTLIATANQGSEATYESGFVIDKFPISRPNLTFSTLTVSNMSPEDSSIYLCSVEDSRGYTFGSGTRLTVV.

This clonotype occurred many times. The chain couples TRBV6-5 to TRBJ2-3; D is unclear. In germline, CDR1 is MNHEY, CDR2 SVGAGI. The CDR3 loop spans 13 amino acids. V was cut by 5 bases and J by 4 bases, with 10 bases left in between. For the CDR3, the DNA is TGTGCCAGCAGTCCATTAATTGCAGATACGCAGTATTTT. It is translated as CASSPLIADTQYF.

This clonotype was seen at least ten times. The J gene is TRBJ2-1, the V gene TRBV6-1; D may be TRBD1 (7 bases). The CDR3 contains 11 residues. Trimming took 5 bases from V and 9 from J, leaving 8 bases between them. Germline V gene sequence: CDR1 MNHNS, CDR2 SASEGT. CDR3: CASSQGGEQFF. The CDR3, as DNA: TGTGCCAGCAGTCAGGGGGGTGAGCAGTTCTTC.

This clonotype came up many times. The chain recombines TRBV6-2 or TRBV6-3 with TRBJ1-5, with no clear D. V was clipped by 7 bases and J by 5 bases, with 12 bases between them. The CDR3 consists of 13 residues. Germline CDR1 reads MNHEY; CDR2 reads SVGEGT. CDR3 in DNA: TGTGCCAGCAAACGGAATTTCTATCAGCCCCAGCATTTT. It encodes CASKRNFYQPQHF.

The chain uses TRBV7-9 and TRBJ2-2; 8 nucleotides align to TRBD1. There are 16 residues in the CDR3. The V and J ends lost 5 bases and 2 bases, in that order; junction bases with no gene match: 7. Germline assignment: CDR1 SEHNR and CDR2 FQNEAQ (reference sequence). The CDR3 nucleotides are TGTGCCAGCAGCCCCCCGGGACAGGATAACACCGGGGAGCTGTTTTTT. It is translated as CASSPPGQDNTGELFF.

This clonotype came up many times. The rearrangement joins TRBV5-1 to TRBJ2-5, with unresolved D. Germline V lookup: CDR1 SGHRS, CDR2 YFSETQ. CDR3 size: 13 residues. Trimming cost V 4 bases and J 1 base, with 8 bases left between them. For the CDR3, the DNA is TGCGCCAGCAGCCTGTTACCCCAAGAGACCCAGTACTTC. This translates into CASSLLPQETQYF. The entire variable domain, with the rest obtained from reference TRBV5-1 and TRBJ2-5, is as follows: KAGVTQTPRYLIKTRGQQVTLSCSPISGHRSVSWYQQTPGQGLQFLFEYFSETQRNKGNFPGRFSGRQFSNSRSEMNVSTLELGDSALYLCASSLLPQETQYFGPGTRLLVL.